This T cell receptor (beta chain) was found in a study of T-cell reconstitution after alpha-beta-depleted transplantation in children. General study results and limits: Alpha-beta T cells about two months after transplant reportedly derived from several hundred expanded graft clones. It was surviving recipient T cells and thymic progenitors that gave some patients high TCRbeta diversity at day 60.

TCRbeta library construction was performed incorporating unique molecular identifiers. Via MiXCR, TCRdb re-called the PCR reads, giving one row per CDR3 protein. The repertoire holds hundreds of thousands of distinct CDR3 sequences, under 8.5% seen once, with approximately 40% in the top ten. The ends were cut back, 4 bases at V and 2 bases at J, with 10 bases in the middle. The germline gives CDR1 SNHLY, CDR2 FYNNEI. This CDR3 is 14 amino acids long. Concerning this clonotype itself: Its antigen is unidentified.

The gene calls are TRBV2 and TRBJ2-3; no firm D call. This TCR derives from a male patient aged 2-9 years who had a stem cell transplant for acute myeloid leukemia, so the T cells may come from the graft donor. The sequenced sample was PBMCs, mostly from graft donor cells, obtained 360 days after TCRalphabeta/CD19-depleted stem cell transplant. For the CDR3, the DNA is TGTGCCAGCAGTGCGGCCTTTACCACAGATACGCAGTATTTT. This gives the protein CASSAAFTTDTQYF.